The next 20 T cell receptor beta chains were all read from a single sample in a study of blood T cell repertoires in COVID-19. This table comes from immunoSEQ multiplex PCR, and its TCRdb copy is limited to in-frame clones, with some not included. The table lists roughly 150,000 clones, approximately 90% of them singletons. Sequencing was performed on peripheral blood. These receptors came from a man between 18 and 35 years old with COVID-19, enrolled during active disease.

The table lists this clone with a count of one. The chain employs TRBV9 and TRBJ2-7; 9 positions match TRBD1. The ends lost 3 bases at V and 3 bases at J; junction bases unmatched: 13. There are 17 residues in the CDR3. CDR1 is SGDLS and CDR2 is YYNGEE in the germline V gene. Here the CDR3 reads CASSGLAGGQGFYEQYF. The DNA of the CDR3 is TGTGCCAGCAGCGGCCTAGCTGGGGGACAGGGCTTCTACGAGCAGTACTTC.

The CDR3 is CASSYNYRITYEQYF. The CDR3, as DNA: TGTGCCAGCAGTTACAACTACCGGATTACCTACGAGCAGTACTTC. The chain combines TRBV6-2 or TRBV6-3 with TRBJ2-7; D is ambiguous. V was pared by 2 bases and J by 2 bases, with 13 bases between. This CDR3 is 15 amino acids long. Germline V gene data show CDR1 as MNHEY and CDR2 as SVGEGT.

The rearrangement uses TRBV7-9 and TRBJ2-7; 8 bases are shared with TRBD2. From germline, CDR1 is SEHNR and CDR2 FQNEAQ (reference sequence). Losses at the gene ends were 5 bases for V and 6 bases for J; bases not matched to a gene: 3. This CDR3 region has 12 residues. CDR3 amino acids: CASSREGREQYF. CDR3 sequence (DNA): TGTGCCAGCAGCCGGGAGGGCCGCGAGCAGTACTTC.

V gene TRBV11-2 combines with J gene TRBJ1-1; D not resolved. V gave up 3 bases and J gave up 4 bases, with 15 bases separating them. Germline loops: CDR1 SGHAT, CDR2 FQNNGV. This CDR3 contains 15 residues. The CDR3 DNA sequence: TGTGCCAGCAGCTTCGTCAGCTGGAGGAGCACTGAAGCTTTCTTT. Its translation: CASSFVSWRSTEAFF.

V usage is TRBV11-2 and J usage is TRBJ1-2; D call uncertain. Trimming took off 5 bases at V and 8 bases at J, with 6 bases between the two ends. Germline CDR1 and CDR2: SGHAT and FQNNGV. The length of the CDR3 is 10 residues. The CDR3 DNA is TGTGCCAGCAGCCCGGGGGGCTACACCTTC. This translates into CASSPGGYTF.

CDR3: CASSLDPRLGEQYF. The CDR3 coding sequence is TGCGCCAGCAGCCTGGACCCGCGGCTGGGCGAGCAGTACTTC. The V gene is TRBV5-1, the J gene TRBJ2-7; no clear D gene. Per germline, CDR1 SGHRS and CDR2 YFSETQ. The CDR3 covers 14 residues. V lost 4 bases, J lost 6 bases, and 17 bases lay in between.

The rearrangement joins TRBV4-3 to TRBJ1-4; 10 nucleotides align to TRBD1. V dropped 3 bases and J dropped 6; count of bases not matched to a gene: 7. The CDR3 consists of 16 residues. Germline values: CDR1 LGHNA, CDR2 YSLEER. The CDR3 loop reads CASSQNTGTGDEKLFF. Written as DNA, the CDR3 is TGCGCCAGCAGCCAGAACACCGGGACAGGGGATGAAAAACTGTTTTTT.

CDR3 sequence: CASTPGQWAEAFF. In DNA form, the CDR3 reads TGTGCCAGCACCCCGGGACAGTGGGCTGAAGCTTTCTTT. The chain is built from TRBV2 and TRBJ1-1; 7 bases agree with TRBD1. CDR1 and CDR2 from the germline V gene are SNHLY and FYNNEI. The CDR3 extends over 13 amino acids. V was clipped by 7 bases and J by 6 bases; unmatched bases: 8.

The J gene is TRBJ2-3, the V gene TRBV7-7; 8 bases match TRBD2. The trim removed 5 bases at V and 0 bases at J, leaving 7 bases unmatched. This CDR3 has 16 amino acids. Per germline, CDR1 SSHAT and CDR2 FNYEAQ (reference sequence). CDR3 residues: CASSPRTSPSTDTQYF. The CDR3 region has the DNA TGTGCCAGCAGCCCCCGGACTAGCCCTAGCACAGATACGCAGTATTTT.

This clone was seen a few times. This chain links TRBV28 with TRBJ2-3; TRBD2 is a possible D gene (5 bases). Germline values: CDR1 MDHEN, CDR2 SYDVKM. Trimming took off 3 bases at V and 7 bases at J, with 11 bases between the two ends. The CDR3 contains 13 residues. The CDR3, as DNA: TGTGCCAGCAGTTTCCAAGCGGAAAATACGCAGTATTTT. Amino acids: CASSFQAENTQYF. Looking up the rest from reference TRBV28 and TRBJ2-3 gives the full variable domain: DVKVTQSSRYLVKRTGEKVFLECVQDMDHENMFWYRQDPGLGLRLIYFSYDVKMKEKGDIPEGYSVSREKKERFSLILESASTNQTSMYLCASSFQAENTQYFGPGTRLTVL.

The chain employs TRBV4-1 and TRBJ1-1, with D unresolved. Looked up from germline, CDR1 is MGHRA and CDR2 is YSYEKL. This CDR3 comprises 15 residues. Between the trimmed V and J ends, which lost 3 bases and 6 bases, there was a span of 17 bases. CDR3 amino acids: CASSHPGRSGAEAFF. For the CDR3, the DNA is TGCGCCAGCAGCCATCCCGGGAGGTCCGGGGCTGAAGCTTTCTTT.

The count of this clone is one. The CDR3 region is CASSFGQSYEQYF. Here the CDR3 DNA reads TGTGCCAGCAGCTTCGGACAGAGCTACGAGCAGTACTTC. The chain links TRBV11-2 to TRBJ2-7, with D tentatively TRBD1 (6 bases). The CDR3 spans 13 residues. Germline V gene lookup returns CDR1 SGHAT and CDR2 FQNNGV. The ends were cut back, 3 bases at V and 3 bases at J, with 9 bases in the middle.

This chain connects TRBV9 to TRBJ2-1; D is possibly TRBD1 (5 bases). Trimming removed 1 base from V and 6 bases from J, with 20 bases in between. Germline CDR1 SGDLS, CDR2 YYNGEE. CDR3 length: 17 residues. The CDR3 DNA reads TGTGCCAGCAGCGTACCCGGCCAGGTGGGGCATACCAATGAGCAGTTCTTC. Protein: CASSVPGQVGHTNEQFF.

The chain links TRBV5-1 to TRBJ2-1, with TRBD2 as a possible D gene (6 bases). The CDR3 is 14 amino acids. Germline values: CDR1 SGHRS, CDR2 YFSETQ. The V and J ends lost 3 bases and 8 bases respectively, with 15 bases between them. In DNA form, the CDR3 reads TGCGCCAGCAGCTGGTCCCGCAAGCGGGATGAGCAGTTCTTC. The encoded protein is CASSWSRKRDEQFF.

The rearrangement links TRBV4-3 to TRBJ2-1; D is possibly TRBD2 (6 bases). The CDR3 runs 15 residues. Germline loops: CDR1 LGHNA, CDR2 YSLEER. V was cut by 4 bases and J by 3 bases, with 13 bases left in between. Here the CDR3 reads CASSLRLVVYNEQFF. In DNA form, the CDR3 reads TGCGCCAGCAGCCTCAGACTAGTGGTCTACAATGAGCAGTTCTTC.

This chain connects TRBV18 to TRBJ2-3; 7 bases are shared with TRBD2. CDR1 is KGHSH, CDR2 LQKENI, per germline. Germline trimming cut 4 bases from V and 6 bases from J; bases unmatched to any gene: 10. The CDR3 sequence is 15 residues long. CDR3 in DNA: TGTGCCAGCTCACGCCACGGAGGGGAGGGGGATACGCAGTATTTT. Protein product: CASSRHGGEGDTQYF.

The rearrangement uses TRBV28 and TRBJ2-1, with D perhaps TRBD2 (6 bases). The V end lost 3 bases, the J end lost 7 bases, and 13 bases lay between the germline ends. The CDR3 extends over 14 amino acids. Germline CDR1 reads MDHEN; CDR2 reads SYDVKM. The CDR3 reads CASSLGRDSNEQFF. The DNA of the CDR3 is TGTGCCAGCAGTTTGGGGCGGGATAGTAATGAGCAGTTCTTC.

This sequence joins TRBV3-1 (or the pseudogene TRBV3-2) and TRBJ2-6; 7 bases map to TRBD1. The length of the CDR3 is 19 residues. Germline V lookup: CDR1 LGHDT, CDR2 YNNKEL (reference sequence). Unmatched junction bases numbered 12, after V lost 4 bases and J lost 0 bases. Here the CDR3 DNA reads TGTGCCAGCAGCCGAAGGGCCGACAGGGAGTGCTCTGGGGCCAACGTCCTGACTTTC. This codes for CASSRRADRECSGANVLTF.

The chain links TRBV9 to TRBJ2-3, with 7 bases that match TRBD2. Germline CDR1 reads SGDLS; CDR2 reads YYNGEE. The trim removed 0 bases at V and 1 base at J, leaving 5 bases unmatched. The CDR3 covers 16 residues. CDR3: CASSVATSPRTDTQYF. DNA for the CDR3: TGTGCCAGCAGCGTAGCGACTAGCCCCCGCACAGATACGCAGTATTTT. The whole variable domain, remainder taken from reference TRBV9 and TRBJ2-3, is DSGVTQTPKHLITATGQRVTLRCSPRSGDLSVYWYQQSLDQGLQFLIQYYNGEERAKGNILERFSAQQFPDLHSELNLSSLELGDSALYFCASSVATSPRTDTQYFGPGTRLTVL.

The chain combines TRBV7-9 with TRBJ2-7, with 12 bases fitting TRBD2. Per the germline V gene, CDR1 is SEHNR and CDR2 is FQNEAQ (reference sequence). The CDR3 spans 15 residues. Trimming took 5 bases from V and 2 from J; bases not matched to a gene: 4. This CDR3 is CASSRTSGVPYEQYF. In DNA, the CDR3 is TGTGCCAGCAGCCGGACTAGCGGGGTTCCCTACGAGCAGTACTTC.